One sample yielded the 12 T cell receptor beta chains listed below, sequenced in a study of blood T cell repertoires in COVID-19. Using immunoSEQ multiplex PCR, the repertoire was profiled, and TCRdb retains in-frame clones only, with some absent. The table has 170,000 or so clones, approximately 79% seen once; the top ten hold roughly 28%. Sequenced sample: peripheral blood. These TCRs come from a woman in her 70s with acute or convalescent COVID-19.

This chain uses TRBV10-3 with TRBJ2-7; D is unclear. V lost 3 bases and J lost 1, with 10 bases in between. The CDR3 contains 14 residues. Germline loops: CDR1 ENHRY, CDR2 SYGVKD. CDR3 sequence: CAISDGSGSYEQYF. CDR3 DNA sequence: TGTGCCATCAGTGACGGGTCCGGGTCCTACGAGCAGTACTTC.

This sequence joins TRBV9 and TRBJ1-3; no definite D call. Per germline, CDR1 SGDLS and CDR2 YYNGEE. The CDR3 extends over 15 amino acids. V was trimmed by 2 bases and J by 2 bases, leaving 11 bases between them. CDR3 amino acids: CASSVSPGTGNTIYF. The DNA for the CDR3 is TGTGCCAGCAGCGTTAGCCCGGGGACTGGAAACACCATATATTTT.

The genes are TRBV10-2 and TRBJ2-1; 9 bases are a match to TRBD1. The ends lost 2 bases at V and 6 bases at J; junction bases unmatched: 11. The CDR3 contains 17 residues. CDR1 is WSHSY and CDR2 is SAAADI in the germline V gene. The CDR3 is CASSEMGTGPRGNEQFF. The CDR3 DNA reads as TGCGCCAGCAGTGAGATGGGGACAGGGCCCCGGGGCAATGAGCAGTTCTTC.

The chain combines TRBV19 with TRBJ1-1; unclear D gene. This CDR3 has 13 residues. Germline assignment: CDR1 LNHDA and CDR2 SQIVND (reference sequence). V was pared by 3 bases and J by 5 bases, with 10 bases between. The CDR3 spells CASSMGGSTEAFF. DNA of the CDR3: TGTGCCAGTAGTATGGGAGGATCAACTGAAGCTTTCTTT.

V and J are TRBV7-9 and TRBJ1-2; TRBD1 matches at 10 bases. The CDR3 runs 18 residues. Per the germline V gene, CDR1 is SEHNR and CDR2 is FQNEAQ (reference sequence). V lost 4 bases, J lost 0 bases, and 11 bases stayed unmatched. The CDR3 nucleotides read TGTGCCAGCAGCTCATTGGCTGGACAGGGGGGGACTAACTATGGCTACACCTTC. Amino acid sequence: CASSSLAGQGGTNYGYTF.

The J gene is TRBJ1-1, the V gene TRBV9; D ambiguous. The length of the CDR3 is 16 residues. V lost 4 bases, J lost 1 base, and 17 bases lay in between. Per germline, CDR1 SGDLS and CDR2 YYNGEE. The CDR3 sequence is CASSPKEGLANTEAFF. CDR3 sequence (DNA): TGTGCCAGCAGCCCGAAGGAGGGCCTGGCGAACACTGAAGCTTTCTTT.

The V and J genes are TRBV30 and TRBJ1-4, with 7 bases identical to TRBD1. Germline V CDR1 and CDR2: GTSNPN, SVGIG (reference sequence). The junction had 4 bases not matched to a gene; V was cut back by 4 bases and J by 5 bases. This CDR3 has 13 amino acids. As DNA, the CDR3 is TGTGCCTGGACCGGGACAGACAATGAAAAACTGTTTTTT. It encodes CAWTGTDNEKLFF.

The chain joins TRBV19 to TRBJ1-6, with D possibly matching TRBD1 (5 bases). Germline loops: CDR1 LNHDA, CDR2 SQIVND (reference sequence). The CDR3 has 16 amino acids. V dropped 1 base and J dropped 14 bases, with 21 bases sitting between them. The CDR3 nucleotides read TGTGCCAGTAGTATAGGGAATCAGGGAAACCCCGCGGCCCTCCACTTT. It is translated as CASSIGNQGNPAALHF.

The chain links TRBV3-1 (or the pseudogene TRBV3-2) to TRBJ1-3, with D hard to call. The CDR3 has 15 amino acids. V dropped 2 bases and J dropped 0 bases, with 8 bases sitting between them. Germline V gives CDR1 LGHDT, CDR2 YNNKEL (reference sequence). The CDR3 is CASSQSRSSGNTIYF. The CDR3 DNA reads as TGTGCCAGCAGCCAAAGCCGAAGCTCTGGAAACACCATATATTTT.

The chain combines TRBV2 with TRBJ1-4; 8 bases are a match to TRBD1. Germline loops: CDR1 SNHLY, CDR2 FYNNEI. Trimming removed 6 bases from V and 8 bases from J; junction bases left unmatched: 8. The CDR3 contains 14 residues. The CDR3 DNA sequence: TGTGCCAGCAGCGAACAGGGGGGCAAGGAAAAACTGTTTTTT. This translates into CASSEQGGKEKLFF.

This chain connects TRBV27 to TRBJ1-2; maybe TRBD1 (5 bases). The CDR3 covers 15 residues. Germline V gives CDR1 MNHEY, CDR2 SMNVEV (reference sequence). The germline V and J ends were trimmed by 5 bases and 3 bases, with 16 bases remaining between them. Written as DNA, the CDR3 is TGTGCCAGCAGTCCAGACAGTCGTTGGGACTATGGCTACACCTTC. It is translated as CASSPDSRWDYGYTF.

The chain couples TRBV7-3 to TRBJ2-7, with a tentative D call TRBD1 (6 bases). Germline assignment: CDR1 SGHTA and CDR2 FQGTGA. The CDR3 length is 13 residues. V shed 4 bases and J shed 4 bases, with 11 bases lying between them. The CDR3 sequence is CASSSSGVYEQYF. CDR3 nucleotides: TGTGCCAGCAGCTCCTCAGGGGTTTACGAGCAGTACTTC.